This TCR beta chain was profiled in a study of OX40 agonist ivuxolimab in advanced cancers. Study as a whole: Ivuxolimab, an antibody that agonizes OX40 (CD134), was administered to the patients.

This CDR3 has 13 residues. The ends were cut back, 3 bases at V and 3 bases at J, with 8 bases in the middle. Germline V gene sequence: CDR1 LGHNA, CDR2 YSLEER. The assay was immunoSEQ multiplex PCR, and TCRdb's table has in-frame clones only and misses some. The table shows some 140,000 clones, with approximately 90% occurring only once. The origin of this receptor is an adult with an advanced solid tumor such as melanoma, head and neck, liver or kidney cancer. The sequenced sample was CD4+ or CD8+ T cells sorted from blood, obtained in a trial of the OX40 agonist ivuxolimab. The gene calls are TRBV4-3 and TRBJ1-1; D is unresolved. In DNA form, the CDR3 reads TGCGCCAGCAGCCACCCGGGATACACTGAAGCTTTCTTT. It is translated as CASSHPGYTEAFF.